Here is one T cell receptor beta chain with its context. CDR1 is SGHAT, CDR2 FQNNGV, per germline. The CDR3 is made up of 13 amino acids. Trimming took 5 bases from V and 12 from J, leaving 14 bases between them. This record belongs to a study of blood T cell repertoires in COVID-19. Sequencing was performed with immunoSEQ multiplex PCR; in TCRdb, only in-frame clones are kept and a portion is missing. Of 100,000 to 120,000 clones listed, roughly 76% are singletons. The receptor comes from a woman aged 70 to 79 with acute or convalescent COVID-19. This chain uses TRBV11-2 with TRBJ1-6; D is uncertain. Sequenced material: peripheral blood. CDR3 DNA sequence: TGTGCCAGCAGCCCCAGGTCAACCTTACCCCTCCACTTT. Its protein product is CASSPRSTLPLHF.